These T cell receptor beta chains were read from a single sample in a study of T cell responses to AZD1222 COVID-19 vaccine. Only in-frame clones appear in the TCRdb table, and some are missing; sequencing was by immunoSEQ multiplex PCR. This sample carries about 150,000 clones, about 95% of them seen once, and the ten largest clones take around 1.3%. Specimen: peripheral blood, collected on day 0 of AZD1222 vaccination. These receptors all come from an adult in good health. Each CDR3 is given with its conserved first and last residue. The D gene is left open where the match is weak. Clone size is shown for a subset of rows, as once, few, many or a class of expanded clone.

TRBJ2-1	.	.	TRBV30	CAWNNGSLYEQFF	TGTGCCTGGAACAACGGGTCCCTGTATGAGCAGTTCTTC
TRBJ2-1	TRBD2	.	TRBV10-3	CAISPGTSGGFYNEQFF	TGTGCCATCAGTCCCGGGACTAGCGGGGGTTTCTACAATGAGCAGTTCTTC
TRBJ2-3	.	.	TRBV29-1	CSVEGLVSYTDTQYF	TGCAGCGTTGAGGGGCTGGTTAGCTACACAGATACGCAGTATTTT
TRBJ1-2	TRBD1	.	TRBV4-1	CASSQTTTGTRGYTF	TGCGCCAGCAGCCAAACAACGACAGGGACGCGTGGCTACACCTTC
TRBJ2-2	.	once	TRBV7-9	CAAQGIGELFF	TGTGCCGCGCAGGGCATCGGGGAGCTGTTTTTT
TRBJ1-1	.	.	TRBV2	CASSSQTNTEAFF	TGTGCCAGCAGCTCACAGACGAACACTGAAGCTTTCTTT
TRBJ1-3	.	.	TRBV19	CASSKGDSITGNTIYF	TGTGCCAGTAGTAAAGGCGACAGCATAACTGGAAACACCATATATTTT
TRBJ1-1	.	.	TRBV15	CATSSQGPTEAFF	TGTGCCACCAGCTCCCAGGGGCCCACTGAAGCTTTCTTT
TRBJ2-2	TRBD1	.	TRBV28	CASSGSTGGQTGELFF	TGTGCCAGCAGTGGATCGACAGGGGGACAAACCGGGGAGCTGTTTTTT
TRBJ1-2	.	.	TRBV5-1	CASSLGDYGYTF	TGCGCCAGCAGCCTCGGGGACTATGGCTACACCTTC
TRBJ1-4	.	.	TRBV30	CAWSVQGVEKLFF	TGTGCCTGGAGTGTACAGGGTGTGGAAAAACTGTTTTTT
TRBJ1-1	TRBD1	.	TRBV3-1/TRBV3-2	CASSTGASNTEAFF	TGTGCCAGCAGTACAGGGGCGTCGAACACTGAAGCTTTCTTT
TRBJ1-6	TRBD1	.	TRBV6-5	CASSFRDRDSPLHF	TGTGCCAGCAGTTTCCGGGACAGAGATTCACCCCTCCACTTT
TRBJ2-5	TRBD1	once	TRBV7-2	CASSIRPRDRGEETQYF	TGTGCCAGCAGCATAAGACCCCGGGACAGGGGGGAAGAGACCCAGTACTTC
TRBJ1-5	.	.	TRBV6-1	CASSGEIRDTVSNQPQHF	TGTGCCAGCAGTGGAGAAATCCGGGACACTGTAAGCAATCAGCCCCAGCATTTT
TRBJ2-5	.	.	TRBV6-2/TRBV6-3	CASSYSIRSKWRPQYF	TGTGCCAGCAGTTACTCGATCAGGTCAAAATGGAGACCCCAGTACTTC
TRBJ2-6	.	few	TRBV6-4	CASSLNSGANVLTF	TGTGCCAGCAGCCTCAACTCTGGGGCCAACGTCCTGACTTTC
TRBJ2-2	.	.	TRBV5-1	CASSFGGGNTGELFF	TGCGCCAGCAGCTTTGGTGGGGGTAACACCGGGGAGCTGTTTTTT
TRBJ1-2	.	.	TRBV2	CASSIIQGRHYGYTF	TGTGCCAGCAGTATCATTCAGGGCCGCCATTATGGCTACACCTTC
TRBJ1-2	.	.	TRBV27	CASSLSAGQGYTF	TGTGCCAGCAGTTTATCGGCAGGGCAAGGCTACACCTTC
TRBJ2-2	TRBD1	.	TRBV2	CASSARDSRFTGELFF	TGTGCCAGCAGTGCCCGGGACAGTAGATTTACCGGGGAGCTGTTTTTT
TRBJ2-3	TRBD2	.	TRBV19	CASSLLAGGPADTQYF	TGTGCCAGTAGTCTTCTAGCGGGGGGGCCAGCAGATACGCAGTATTTT
TRBJ2-5	TRBD2	.	TRBV6-5	CASSRAGGDETQYF	TGTGCCAGCAGTAGAGCGGGAGGGGATGAGACCCAGTACTTC
TRBJ2-5	.	.	TRBV11-2	CASSITSGETQYF	TGTGCCAGCAGCATAACTAGTGGGGAGACCCAGTACTTC
TRBJ1-4	.	.	TRBV7-8	CASSFPGREKLFF	TGTGCCAGCAGCTTTCCGGGGCGTGAAAAACTGTTTTTT
TRBJ1-3	.	once	TRBV11-2	CASSLDLPVTGNTIYF	TGTGCCAGCAGCTTAGATCTGCCAGTAACTGGAAACACCATATATTTT
TRBJ1-2	.	.	TRBV5-1	CASSLNRANYGYTF	TGCGCCAGCAGCTTGAACAGAGCTAACTATGGCTACACCTTC
TRBJ1-2	TRBD1	.	TRBV7-9	CASSSWDRNYGYTF	TGTGCCAGCAGCTCGTGGGACAGAAACTATGGCTACACCTTC
TRBJ1-1	TRBD1	.	TRBV4-3	CASSQDWAGGRNTEAFF	TGCGCCAGCAGCCAAGATTGGGCAGGGGGCAGGAACACTGAAGCTTTCTTT
TRBJ1-2	.	.	TRBV7-9	CASSLVGGAGGYTF	TGTGCCAGCAGCTTAGTAGGAGGGGCCGGCGGCTACACCTTC
TRBJ1-4	.	.	TRBV6-1	CASSDSGPGIQTNEKLFF	TGTGCCAGCAGTGATTCCGGGCCGGGGATACAAACTAATGAAAAACTGTTTTTT
TRBJ1-2	TRBD1	.	TRBV18	CASSPPIQGANGYTF	TGTGCCAGCTCACCACCAATACAGGGGGCTAATGGCTACACCTTC
TRBJ2-1	TRBD2	.	TRBV4-1	CASSPRLAGYNEQFF	TGCGCCAGCAGCCCCCGACTAGCGGGGTACAATGAGCAGTTCTTC
TRBJ2-2	.	.	TRBV2	CASSSGFAGELFF	TGTGCCAGCAGTTCAGGGTTTGCCGGGGAGCTGTTTTTT
TRBJ2-1	.	.	TRBV5-1	CASRPLGSPRNEQFF	TGCGCCAGCAGACCTCTAGGGTCCCCTCGCAATGAGCAGTTCTTC
TRBJ1-1	.	.	TRBV2	CASSEEGGLRNTEAFF	TGTGCCAGCAGTGAAGAAGGGGGGCTCAGGAACACTGAAGCTTTCTTT
TRBJ2-3	.	.	TRBV19	CASSSWQGGTDTQYF	TGTGCCAGTAGTAGCTGGCAGGGTGGCACAGATACGCAGTATTTT
TRBJ2-4	.	.	TRBV21-1	CASSKEESSMGGIQYF	TGTGCCAGCAGCAAAGAAGAGTCCAGTATGGGGGGCATTCAGTACTTC
TRBJ1-5	.	once	TRBV6-5	CASSSTGYSNQPQHF	TGTGCCAGCAGTTCAACAGGTTATAGCAATCAGCCCCAGCATTTT